This TCR beta chain came from a study of blood T cell repertoires in COVID-19 (dated by TCRdb to about 2020). Study-level background: The collaborator samples originated in the United States, Italy and Spain and spanned the acute and convalescent phases of COVID-19. The repertoires were released in a freely available public database meant as a resource for research on the immune response to SARS-CoV-2. The prospective study material was composed of cDNA or gDNA derived from T cells, B-cell-depleted T cells, or PBMCs. Samples came from the ongoing ImmuneRACE study (first 160 participants) plus 1,254 subjects from 6 global collaborators. Subjects who had been exposed to COVID-19, were actively infected with it, or had recovered from it provided the deeply sampled blood TCRbeta repertoires that made up the dataset. The sample metadata nearly always contained a de-identified subject ID, COVID-19 status, age in years and sex. HLA class I and class II types, where available, came from metadata supplied by the sample provider rather than from assay-based typing. The paper's findings and limits, for the study overall: How much clinical and demographic metadata was included differed by source and by participant, and the metadata was provided uncurated.

Collaborating institutions collected whole blood in K2EDTA tubes following their own protocols. For TCRbeta analysis, collaborator samples were shipped as frozen whole blood, as isolated PBMCs, or as DNA extracted from either sample type. V is pared back by 0 bases and J by 5 bases, with 13 bases lying between the germline termini. The CDR3 contains 14 residues, cysteine and phenylalanine counted. The CDR3 DNA has 42 bases and is translated from base 1. From a lookup of the germline V gene (reference sequence), CDR1 and CDR2 are GTSNPN and SVGIG. TCRbeta CDR3 regions were amplified from genomic DNA using the immunoSEQ Assay, a bias-controlled multiplex PCR. In the source study's methods: Nucleated cell counts per sample were estimated from amplification of reference gene primers within the assay. Sequence reads were collapsed and filtered to measure the absolute abundance of every unique TCRbeta CDR3 rearrangement. For each sample, productive Simpson clonality was calculated as the square root of Simpson's diversity index over productive rearrangements. TCRdb carries this immuneACCESS record with in-frame sequences only. Its versions omit some clonotypes, under half of them owing to an unresolved V gene in the studies checked, with the rest unexplained. V, J and clone size reflect that table, while D and trimming were determined from the DNA. The sample table records 30,000 to 40,000 clones; approximately 95% of these occur just once. The ten most abundant clones make up over 0.7% of the sample.

With respect to this clone: There is no known antigen for this receptor. Nothing much larger sits one base from this clone, and base qualities are not available.

The specimen was peripheral blood. The sequence was collected from a male donor with active COVID-19. The rearranged segments are TRBV30 and TRBJ1-1; TRBD1 is a weak D gene call, 6 bases matching. DNA sequence: TGTGCCTGGAGTGTAACAGGGCGGGGGACTGAAGCTTTCTTT. It codes for CAWSVTGRGTEAFF.